The clone carrying this T cell receptor beta chain was observed a handful of times. Its antigen is unidentified. These data belong to a study of T cells after yellow fever vaccination. Looking at the study overall: Where fractions had low cell numbers, libraries were prepared from them with the SMART-Seq v4 Ultra Low Input RNA kit. General observations from the study: Relatively few clonotypes were ones that appeared in both CD4 and CD8 compartments.

A 5'RACE template-switching step, the method used to make TCR cDNA, added a universal primer site and UMIs. Each CDR3 protein is one row after TCRdb ran MiXCR on the 5' RACE reads. The sample holds about 210,000 distinct CDR3 sequences, under 3.5% seen once. The CDR3 extends over 13 amino acids. V was cut by 0 bases and J by 4 bases, with 4 bases left in between. Per germline, CDR1 SGHNT and CDR2 YENEEA. The chain combines TRBV11-3 with TRBJ2-1, with D hard to call. The sequencing here drew on CD4+ T cells sorted from PBMCs, taken 10 days after the yellow fever booster vaccination. The TCR comes from a man aged 18 to 35 who received the YFV17D yellow fever vaccine. The CDR3 sequence is CASSLDQYNEQFF. For the CDR3, the DNA is TGTGCCAGCAGCTTAGATCAATACAATGAGCAGTTCTTC.